A selection of T cell receptor beta chains follows, all from one sample in a study of blood T cell repertoires in COVID-19. Clones were sequenced by immunoSEQ multiplex PCR, and TCRdb holds only the in-frame ones, with some missing. The table lists about 87,000 clones, around 85% of them singletons. Sequenced material: peripheral blood. The source of these receptors is a woman older than 75 with COVID-19, enrolled during active disease. The CDR3 runs from the conserved cysteine through the conserved F or W. Each record gives: CDR3 protein, CDR3 DNA, clone size, D gene, CDR3 length, J gene, V gene. D genes are given only for firm matches. The listing skips clone size in some rows; elsewhere it reads once, few, many or a size class.

cdr3_aa: CASGTADSPLHF; cdr3_nt: TGTGCCAGCGGGACAGCTGACTCACCCCTCCACTTT; clone_size: .; d_call: TRBD1; cdr3_length: 12; j_call: TRBJ1-6; v_call: TRBV6-5
cdr3_aa: CASSSRPTYEQYF; cdr3_nt: TGTGCCAGCAGTTCGCGCCCTACCTACGAGCAGTACTTC; clone_size: .; d_call: .; cdr3_length: 13; j_call: TRBJ2-7; v_call: TRBV12-3/TRBV12-4
cdr3_aa: CASSSDSMRNSPLHF; cdr3_nt: TGTGCCAGCAGCTCGGACAGTATGCGGAATTCACCCCTCCACTTT; clone_size: few; d_call: .; cdr3_length: 15; j_call: TRBJ1-6; v_call: TRBV7-9
cdr3_aa: CASSPTSEGSYGYTF; cdr3_nt: TGTGCCAGCAGCCCCACATCGGAGGGGTCTTATGGCTACACCTTC; clone_size: once; d_call: .; cdr3_length: 15; j_call: TRBJ1-2; v_call: TRBV3-1/TRBV3-2
cdr3_aa: CASIHPGVLSNTGELFF; cdr3_nt: TGTGCCAGCATCCACCCCGGGGTACTCTCAAACACCGGGGAGCTGTTTTTT; clone_size: .; d_call: .; cdr3_length: 17; j_call: TRBJ2-2; v_call: TRBV28
cdr3_aa: CASSGTGDTQYF; cdr3_nt: TGTGCCAGCAGCGGGACAGGAGATACGCAGTATTTT; clone_size: .; d_call: TRBD1; cdr3_length: 12; j_call: TRBJ2-3; v_call: TRBV3-1/TRBV3-2
cdr3_aa: CASSFSGGTTDTQYF; cdr3_nt: TGTGCCAGCAGTTTTAGCGGGGGGACTACAGATACGCAGTATTTT; clone_size: .; d_call: TRBD2; cdr3_length: 15; j_call: TRBJ2-3; v_call: TRBV27
cdr3_aa: CASSLAPTASYGYTF; cdr3_nt: TGTGCCAGCAGCTTAGCCCCGACAGCTTCCTATGGCTACACCTTC; clone_size: .; d_call: .; cdr3_length: 15; j_call: TRBJ1-2; v_call: TRBV11-3
cdr3_aa: CSVERAETQYF; cdr3_nt: TGCAGCGTTGAGCGGGCCGAGACCCAGTACTTC; clone_size: .; d_call: .; cdr3_length: 11; j_call: TRBJ2-5; v_call: TRBV29-1
cdr3_aa: CASSQDGTASYEQYF; cdr3_nt: TGTGCCAGCAGCCAAGATGGGACAGCTTCCTACGAGCAGTACTTC; clone_size: .; d_call: TRBD1; cdr3_length: 15; j_call: TRBJ2-7; v_call: TRBV3-1/TRBV3-2
cdr3_aa: CASSIYILPYNEQFF; cdr3_nt: TGTGCCAGTAGTATATATATACTTCCTTACAATGAGCAGTTCTTC; clone_size: .; d_call: .; cdr3_length: 15; j_call: TRBJ2-1; v_call: TRBV19
cdr3_aa: CATRRADTQYF; cdr3_nt: TGTGCCACCCGCAGGGCCGATACGCAGTATTTT; clone_size: .; d_call: .; cdr3_length: 11; j_call: TRBJ2-3; v_call: TRBV24-1
cdr3_aa: CASSLIAGGIGAGELFF; cdr3_nt: TGCGCCAGCAGCTTGATCGCAGGGGGCATTGGGGCCGGGGAGCTGTTTTTT; clone_size: .; d_call: TRBD1; cdr3_length: 17; j_call: TRBJ2-2; v_call: TRBV5-1
cdr3_aa: CASGRLAGVSYEQYF; cdr3_nt: TGTGCCAGCGGCAGACTAGCGGGAGTCTCCTACGAGCAGTACTTC; clone_size: .; d_call: TRBD2; cdr3_length: 15; j_call: TRBJ2-7; v_call: TRBV6-5